A single sample is the source of the 3 T cell receptor beta chains below, sequenced in a study of cytomegalovirus exposure and HLA in healthy donors. The PCR employed 60 Vbeta primers together with 13 Jbeta primers. The protocol was immunoSEQ multiplex PCR, while the TCRdb copy is restricted to in-frame clones and leaves out a portion. The table includes roughly 190,000 clones, just over 75% detected once. Input material: PBMCs. The receptor source for this set is a woman aged 25 to 45 in good health and CMV-seropositive.

This sequence joins TRBV4-3 and TRBJ1-1; 7 positions agree with TRBD1. The length of the CDR3 is 16 residues. Germline-derived CDR1 and CDR2 are LGHNA and YSLEER. The V segment lost 5 bases and the J segment 5 bases; nucleotides outside the gene matches: 14. In nucleotides, the CDR3 is TGCGCCAGCAGCTTAACAGGGGCCGGGGGTAGGACTGAAGCTTTCTTT. It codes for CASSLTGAGGRTEAFF.

This chain links TRBV10-3 with TRBJ1-2; D may be TRBD1 (6 bases). Germline assignment: CDR1 ENHRY and CDR2 SYGVKD. CDR3 length: 13 amino acids. The V end lost 6 bases, the J end lost 4 bases, and 12 bases lay between the germline ends. CDR3 sequence: CAISPQGGYGYTF. The CDR3 nucleotides read TGTGCCATCAGCCCACAGGGCGGCTATGGCTACACCTTC.

The chain joins TRBV6-6 to TRBJ2-5; 8 nucleotides align to TRBD2. Germline lookup yields CDR1 MNHNY and CDR2 SVGAGI (reference sequence). The CDR3 is 14 residues long. Trimming at V came to 6 bases and at J to 4 bases, leaving 7 bases not matched to a gene. CDR3 DNA: TGTGCCAGCAGAGTCACGGGGGGGGGAGAGACCCAGTACTTC. This codes for CASRVTGGGETQYF.